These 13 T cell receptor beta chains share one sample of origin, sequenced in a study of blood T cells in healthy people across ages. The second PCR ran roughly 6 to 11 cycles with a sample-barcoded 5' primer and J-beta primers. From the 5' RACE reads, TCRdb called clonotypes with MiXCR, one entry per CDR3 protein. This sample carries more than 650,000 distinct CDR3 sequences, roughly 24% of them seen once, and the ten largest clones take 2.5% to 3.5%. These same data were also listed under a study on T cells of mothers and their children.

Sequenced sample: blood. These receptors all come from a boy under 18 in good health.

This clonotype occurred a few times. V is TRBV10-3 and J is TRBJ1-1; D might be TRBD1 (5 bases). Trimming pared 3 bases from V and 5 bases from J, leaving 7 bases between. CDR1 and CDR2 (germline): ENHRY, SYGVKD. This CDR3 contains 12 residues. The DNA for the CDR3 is TGTGCCATCAGTGACAGGGAGACTGAAGCTTTCTTT. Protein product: CAISDRETEAFF.

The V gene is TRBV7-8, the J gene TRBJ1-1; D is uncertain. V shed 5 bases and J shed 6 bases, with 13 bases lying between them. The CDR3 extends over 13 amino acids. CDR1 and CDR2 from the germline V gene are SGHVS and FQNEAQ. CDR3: CASSVGQMAEAFF. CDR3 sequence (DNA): TGTGCCAGCAGCGTCGGCCAGATGGCTGAAGCTTTCTTT.

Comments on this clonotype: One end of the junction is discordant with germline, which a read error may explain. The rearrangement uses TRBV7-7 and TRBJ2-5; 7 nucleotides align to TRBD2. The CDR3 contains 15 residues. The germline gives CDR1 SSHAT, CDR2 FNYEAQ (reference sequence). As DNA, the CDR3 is TGTGCTAGCAGCTTGGGCTCTAGCGGACAAGAGACCCAGTACTTC. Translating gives CASSLGSSGQETQYF. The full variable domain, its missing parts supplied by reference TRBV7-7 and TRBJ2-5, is GAGVSQSPRYKVTKRGQDVTLRCDPISSHATLYWYQQALGQGPEFLTYFNYEAQPDKSGLPSDRFSAERPEGSISTLTIQRTEQRDSAMYRCASSLGSSGQETQYFGPGTRLLVL.

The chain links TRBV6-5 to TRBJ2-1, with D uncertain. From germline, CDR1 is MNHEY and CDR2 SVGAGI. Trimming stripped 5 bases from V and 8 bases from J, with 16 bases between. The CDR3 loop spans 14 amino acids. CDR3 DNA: TGTGCCAGCAGTCACCAATATTCGGATTATGAGCAGTTCTTC. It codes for CASSHQYSDYEQFF.

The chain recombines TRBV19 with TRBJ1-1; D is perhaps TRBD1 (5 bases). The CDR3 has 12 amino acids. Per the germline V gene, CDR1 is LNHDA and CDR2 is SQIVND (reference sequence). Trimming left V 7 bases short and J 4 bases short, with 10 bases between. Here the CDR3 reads CASKGRGTEAFF. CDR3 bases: TGTGCCAGTAAGGGACGGGGCACTGAAGCTTTCTTT.

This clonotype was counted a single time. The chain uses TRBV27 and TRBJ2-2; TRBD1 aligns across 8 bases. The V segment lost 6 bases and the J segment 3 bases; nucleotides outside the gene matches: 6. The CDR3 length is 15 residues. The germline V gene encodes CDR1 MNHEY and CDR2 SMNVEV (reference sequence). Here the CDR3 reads CASRPDRGYTGELFF. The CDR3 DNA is TGTGCCAGCAGGCCTGACAGGGGTTACACCGGGGAGCTGTTTTTT.

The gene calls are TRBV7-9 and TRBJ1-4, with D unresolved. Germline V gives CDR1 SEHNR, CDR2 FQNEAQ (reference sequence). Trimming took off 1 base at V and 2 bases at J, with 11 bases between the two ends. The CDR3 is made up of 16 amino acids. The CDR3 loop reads CASSLGAGGTNEKLFF. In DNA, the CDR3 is TGTGCCAGCAGCTTAGGGGCAGGCGGGACTAATGAAAAACTGTTTTTT.

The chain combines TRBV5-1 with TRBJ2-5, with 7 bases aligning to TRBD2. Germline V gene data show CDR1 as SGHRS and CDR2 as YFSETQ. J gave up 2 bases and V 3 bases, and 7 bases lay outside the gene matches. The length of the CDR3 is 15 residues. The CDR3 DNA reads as TGCGCCAGCAGCTACCGACTAGCCCCTCAAGAGACCCAGTACTTC. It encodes CASSYRLAPQETQYF.

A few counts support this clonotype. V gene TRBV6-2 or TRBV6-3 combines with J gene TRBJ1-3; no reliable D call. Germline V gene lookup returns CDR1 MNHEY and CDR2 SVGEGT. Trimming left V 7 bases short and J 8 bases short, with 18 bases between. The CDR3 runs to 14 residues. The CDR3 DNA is TGTGCCAGCAAGCTACAGTCCTGGGCTGACACCATATATTTT. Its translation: CASKLQSWADTIYF.

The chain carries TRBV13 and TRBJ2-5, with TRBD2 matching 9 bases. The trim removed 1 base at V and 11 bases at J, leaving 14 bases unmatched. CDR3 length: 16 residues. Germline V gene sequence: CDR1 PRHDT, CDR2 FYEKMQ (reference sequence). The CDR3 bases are TGTGCCAGCAGCTTAGCTAGCGGGGCCCGCTTTGGGGAGCAGTACTTC. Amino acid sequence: CASSLASGARFGEQYF.

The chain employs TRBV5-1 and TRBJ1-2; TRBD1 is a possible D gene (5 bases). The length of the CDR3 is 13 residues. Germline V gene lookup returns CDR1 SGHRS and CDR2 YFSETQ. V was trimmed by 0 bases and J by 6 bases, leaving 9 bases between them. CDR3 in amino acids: CASSLDTGHGYTF. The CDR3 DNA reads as TGCGCCAGCAGCTTGGACACAGGCCATGGCTACACCTTC.

CDR3 bases: TGTGCCAGCAGCTTCGACAGGGCTAAGACCCAGTACTTC. It translates to CASSFDRAKTQYF. The chain couples TRBV7-9 to TRBJ2-5, with TRBD1 matching over 7 bases. After removal of 3 bases from V and 6 bases from J, the junction contained 4 bases not matched to a gene. CDR1 and CDR2 from the germline V gene are SEHNR and FQNEAQ (reference sequence). This CDR3 region has 13 residues. The whole variable domain, remainder taken from reference TRBV7-9 and TRBJ2-5, is DTGVSQNPRHKITKRGQNVTFRCDPISEHNRLYWYRQTLGQGPEFLTYFQNEAQLEKSRLLSDRFSAERPKGSFSTLEIQRTEQGDSAMYLCASSFDRAKTQYFGPGTRLLVL.

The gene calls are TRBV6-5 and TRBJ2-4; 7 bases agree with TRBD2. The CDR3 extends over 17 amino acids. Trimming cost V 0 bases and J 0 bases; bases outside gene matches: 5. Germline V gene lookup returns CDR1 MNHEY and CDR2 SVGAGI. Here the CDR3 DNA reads TGTGCCAGCAGTTACTCGAGCGGGAATATAGCCAAAAACATTCAGTACTTC. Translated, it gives CASSYSSGNIAKNIQYF.